A selection of T cell receptor beta chains follows, all from one sample in a study of blood T cell repertoires in COVID-19. Assay: immunoSEQ multiplex PCR; the TCRdb copy retains only in-frame clones and omits some. The data contain about 70,000 clones, roughly 85% of them singletons. Sequences were obtained from peripheral blood. These receptors all come from an elderly man with acute or convalescent COVID-19. Both conserved end residues are part of each CDR3. The D gene is left open where the match is weak. Expanded clones are given a class, and other clones once, few, many or no size at all.

d_call	clone_size	v_call	j_call	cdr3_aa	cdr3_nt
-	-	TRBV7-2	TRBJ1-1	CASSLYIRGLNTEAFF	TGTGCCAGCAGCTTATATATCAGGGGACTGAACACTGAAGCTTTCTTT
-	-	TRBV12-5	TRBJ2-3	CASGLGGGTDTQYF	TGTGCTAGTGGTTTGGGGGGCGGAACAGATACGCAGTATTTT
TRBD2	-	TRBV4-3	TRBJ2-7	CASSQDNSGGYEQYF	TGCGCCAGCAGCCAAGACAATAGCGGGGGCTACGAGCAGTACTTC
-	-	TRBV25-1	TRBJ2-3	CASSEYSGEADTQYF	TGTGCCAGCAGTGAATATTCGGGAGAGGCAGATACGCAGTATTTT
-	-	TRBV19	TRBJ1-5	CASSIGDRLDQPQHF	TGTGCCAGTAGTATAGGAGACAGGCTCGATCAGCCCCAGCATTTT
-	-	TRBV28	TRBJ1-5	CASSFGRGNQPQHF	TGTGCCAGCAGTTTTGGCAGGGGCAATCAGCCCCAGCATTTT
TRBD1	once	TRBV5-6	TRBJ1-1	CASSPGQGAAEAFF	TGTGCCAGCAGCCCGGGGCAGGGGGCAGCTGAAGCTTTCTTT
-	-	TRBV7-9	TRBJ1-5	CASSLAAGAGNNQPQHF	TGTGCCAGCAGCTTAGCCGCGGGGGCTGGAAACAATCAGCCCCAGCATTTT
TRBD1	-	TRBV5-1	TRBJ1-2	CASSPDRVVNYGYTF	TGCGCCAGCAGCCCTGACAGGGTTGTTAACTATGGCTACACCTTC
TRBD1	-	TRBV18	TRBJ1-4	CASSPLQGRTNEKLFF	TGTGCCAGCTCACCGTTACAGGGGCGGACAAATGAAAAACTGTTTTTT
TRBD1	-	TRBV24-1	TRBJ1-5	CATSGVTGTGTGENQPQHF	TGTGCCACCAGTGGGGTCACGGGGACAGGGACCGGAGAGAATCAGCCCCAGCATTTT
-	few	TRBV19	TRBJ2-7	CASTSRGTRGDYEQYF	TGTGCCAGTACGTCCAGGGGAACGCGAGGCGACTACGAGCAGTACTTC
TRBD2	-	TRBV6-6	TRBJ2-7	CASSLWGGDQSGYEQYF	TGTGCCAGCAGTCTCTGGGGGGGGGACCAGTCAGGATACGAGCAGTACTTC
-	-	TRBV7-2	TRBJ1-1	CASSLGGGMNTEAFF	TGTGCCAGCAGCTTAGGGGGGGGAATGAACACTGAAGCTTTCTTT
-	-	TRBV29-1	TRBJ2-7	CSVENRAYEQYF	TGCAGCGTTGAAAACAGGGCCTACGAGCAGTACTTC
-	-	TRBV6-5	TRBJ2-7	CASSYWGESSYEQYF	TGTGCCAGCAGTTACTGGGGGGAGAGCTCCTACGAGCAGTACTTC
TRBD1	-	TRBV2	TRBJ2-2	CASSDQGAPGELFF	TGTGCCAGCAGTGATCAGGGGGCTCCCGGGGAGCTGTTTTTT
TRBD1	-	TRBV6-5	TRBJ1-2	CASSSGQVTSYTF	TGTGCCAGCAGTTCGGGACAGGTGACAAGCTACACCTTC
TRBD2	-	TRBV9	TRBJ2-7	CASSVEGTSAYSYEQYF	TGTGCCAGCAGCGTAGAGGGGACTAGCGCCTACTCCTACGAGCAGTACTTC
-	-	TRBV18	TRBJ2-1	CASSKQTTRYYNEQFF	TGTGCCAGCTCAAAGCAGACGACTAGATACTACAATGAGCAGTTCTTC
TRBD1	-	TRBV12-3/TRBV12-4	TRBJ1-1	CASSNRGTEAFF	TGTGCCAGCAGTAACAGGGGCACTGAAGCTTTCTTT
TRBD1	-	TRBV28	TRBJ1-6	CASSLYQGANSPLHF	TGTGCCAGCAGTTTATATCAGGGGGCGAATTCACCCCTCCACTTT
TRBD1	-	TRBV14	TRBJ1-1	CASSQVAGGNTEAFF	TGTGCCAGCAGCCAAGTTGCAGGGGGCAACACTGAAGCTTTCTTT
TRBD1	few	TRBV10-2	TRBJ2-7	CASRDRGFYEQYF	TGCGCCAGCAGGGACAGGGGATTCTACGAGCAGTACTTC
-	-	TRBV7-9	TRBJ2-1	CASSPQPTTYSEQFF	TGTGCCAGCAGCCCCCAGCCGACTACCTACAGTGAGCAGTTCTTC
TRBD2	-	TRBV7-8	TRBJ2-2	CASSPWGGNTGELFF	TGTGCCAGCAGCCCTTGGGGGGGGAACACCGGGGAGCTGTTTTTT
TRBD1	-	TRBV6-2/TRBV6-3	TRBJ1-1	CASSYGTVTLSAFF	TGTGCCAGCAGTTACGGGACAGTAACCTTGTCAGCTTTCTTT
TRBD2	-	TRBV7-2	TRBJ2-7	CASSSYSGRDYEQYF	TGTGCCAGCAGCTCCTATAGCGGGAGGGACTACGAGCAGTACTTC
TRBD1	-	TRBV9	TRBJ1-1	CASSVGGTGRAFF	TGTGCCAGCAGCGTAGGTGGGACAGGGCGGGCTTTCTTT
-	few	TRBV7-3	TRBJ1-1	CASSFEGNTEAFF	TGTGCCAGCAGCTTTGAGGGGAACACTGAAGCTTTCTTT
-	-	TRBV18	TRBJ1-6	CASSSAVGGGSNSPLHF	TGTGCCAGCTCATCCGCCGTAGGAGGAGGTTCTAATTCACCCCTCCACTTT
-	-	TRBV5-8	TRBJ2-1	CASSPGTLLYNEQFF	TGTGCCAGCAGCCCCGGGACACTTCTATACAATGAGCAGTTCTTC
-	-	TRBV11-2	TRBJ2-7	CASRYLRGKGYEQYF	TGTGCCAGCAGATATCTTCGAGGGAAGGGATACGAGCAGTACTTC
TRBD1	-	TRBV14	TRBJ1-1	CASSQEAWTGTGTEAFF	TGTGCCAGCAGCCAAGAAGCCTGGACAGGGACGGGCACTGAAGCTTTCTTT
-	-	TRBV12-3/TRBV12-4	TRBJ2-2	CASSLYGELFF	TGTGCCAGCAGTTTATACGGGGAGCTGTTTTTT
-	-	TRBV6-2/TRBV6-3	TRBJ2-1	CASSYGRGYNEQFF	TGTGCCAGCAGTTATGGACGGGGCTACAATGAGCAGTTCTTC
TRBD1	-	TRBV10-2	TRBJ2-5	CASRTGQGVETQYF	TGCGCCAGCAGGACAGGGCAGGGTGTAGAGACCCAGTACTTC
TRBD2	-	TRBV9	TRBJ2-1	CASSVGRGGSYNEQFF	TGTGCCAGCAGCGTAGGACGGGGGGGGTCCTACAATGAGCAGTTCTTC
-	-	TRBV7-2	TRBJ1-1	CASSLAQRGITEAFF	TGTGCCAGCAGCTTAGCGCAAAGGGGTATCACTGAAGCTTTCTTT
TRBD2	-	TRBV10-1	TRBJ2-1	CASSVHGTSGIGEQFF	TGCGCCAGCAGTGTACACGGGACTAGCGGGATAGGGGAGCAGTTCTTC
TRBD2	-	TRBV4-2	TRBJ2-1	CASSQEAGKRLSSYNEQFF	TGTGCCAGCAGCCAAGAAGCGGGGAAGCGTCTGAGCTCCTACAATGAGCAGTTCTTC
TRBD2	-	TRBV11-3	TRBJ2-1	CASSPGLAGDNNEQFF	TGTGCCAGCAGCCCTGGACTAGCGGGAGATAACAATGAGCAGTTCTTC
TRBD2	-	TRBV9	TRBJ2-5	CASSVDPLAGETQYF	TGTGCCAGCAGCGTAGACCCCCTAGCGGGGGAGACCCAGTACTTC
-	-	TRBV4-2	TRBJ2-7	CASSQVGGNAYEQYF	TGTGCCAGCAGCCAAGTGGGCGGGAACGCTTACGAGCAGTACTTC
-	-	TRBV27	TRBJ1-6	CASRTPLKSYNSPLHF	TGTGCCAGCAGGACTCCTTTAAAGTCCTATAATTCACCCCTCCACTTT
TRBD2	-	TRBV20-1	TRBJ2-3	CSASASGRTTDTQYF	TGCAGTGCTAGTGCGAGCGGGAGAACCACAGATACGCAGTATTTT
TRBD1	-	TRBV19	TRBJ1-4	CASSIKTGAGIEKLFF	TGTGCCAGTAGTATAAAGACAGGGGCGGGGATTGAAAAACTGTTTTTT
TRBD1	-	TRBV7-9	TRBJ2-2	CASSPRDSSTGELFF	TGTGCCAGCAGTCCTCGGGACAGTTCCACCGGGGAGCTGTTTTTT